This entry lists 20 T cell receptor beta chains sequenced from one sample in a study of response to subunit inactivated influenza vaccine. From the RT-PCR reads, TCRdb called clonotypes with MiXCR, one entry per CDR3 protein. The profile shows about 520,000 distinct CDR3 sequences, under 8.5% of them singletons. The sequencing used PBMCs from blood, collected roughly 24 months after vaccination. The receptors shown here come from a man between 50 and 69 years old who received an inactivated influenza vaccine.

In its sample, this clonotype was seen once. The chain combines TRBV20-1 with TRBJ2-1; 8 positions agree with TRBD2. The CDR3 has 14 residues. Per germline, CDR1 DFQATT and CDR2 SNEGSKA (reference sequence). The V and J ends lost 1 base and 7 bases, in that order; junction bases with no gene match: 6. CDR3 DNA: TGCAGTGCTAGAGGAATAGCGGGAACGAATGAGCAGTTCTTC. It specifies CSARGIAGTNEQFF.

This clonotype has only a few counts. For the CDR3, the DNA is TGCGCCAGCAGCCATAGCCGGGACAGTTCCACCGGGGAGCTGTTTTTT. It codes for CASSHSRDSSTGELFF. V and J are TRBV5-1 and TRBJ2-2; 7 bases are a match to TRBD1. The V and J ends lost 4 bases and 4 bases, in that order; junction bases with no gene match: 10. CDR1 and CDR2 (germline): SGHRS, YFSETQ. The CDR3 covers 16 residues.

The chain joins TRBV24-1 to TRBJ2-6; D is unclear. V was clipped by 0 bases and J by 17 bases, with 7 bases between them. Germline V lookup: CDR1 KGHDR, CDR2 SFDVKD. This CDR3 is built from 11 residues. In nucleotides, the CDR3 is TGTGCCACCAGTGATTTGGAGACCTTGACTTTC. Encoded protein: CATSDLETLTF.

In its sample, this clonotype was seen a few times. This chain uses TRBV12-3 or TRBV12-4 with TRBJ1-2; D might be TRBD1 (5 bases). This CDR3 contains 12 residues. V lost 5 bases and J 8 bases, leaving 12 bases between the germline ends. The CDR3 is CASSRGTSGYTF. CDR3 bases: TGTGCCAGCAGTAGAGGGACTTCGGGCTACACCTTC.

The rearrangement uses TRBV5-1 and TRBJ1-2, with D unresolved. With 0 bases removed from V and 1 base from J, the gap between germline ends came to 10 bases. CDR1 and CDR2 (germline): SGHRS, YFSETQ. This CDR3 has 15 residues. CDR3 region: CASSLDPANNYGYTF. The CDR3 nucleotides are TGCGCCAGCAGCTTGGATCCGGCGAATAACTATGGCTACACCTTC. The full variable domain, its missing parts supplied by reference TRBV5-1 and TRBJ1-2, is KAGVTQTPRYLIKTRGQQVTLSCSPISGHRSVSWYQQTPGQGLQFLFEYFSETQRNKGNFPGRFSGRQFSNSRSEMNVSTLELGDSALYLCASSLDPANNYGYTFGSGTRLTVV.

This clonotype has a handful of counts. The chain employs TRBV2 and TRBJ2-5; 9 nucleotides align to TRBD1. With 6 bases clipped from V and 0 bases from J, the junction kept 5 bases outside the gene matches. The CDR3 runs 15 residues. The germline V gene has CDR1 SNHLY and CDR2 FYNNEI. The DNA of the CDR3 is TGTGCCAGCAGGGCTGACAGGGGGAACCAAGAGACCCAGTACTTC. Protein: CASRADRGNQETQYF.

This chain uses TRBV7-3 with TRBJ2-1; D remains ambiguous. Looked up from germline, CDR1 is SGHTA and CDR2 is FQGTGA. The V end was cut by 4 bases, the J end by 10 bases, with 14 bases between. The CDR3 has 13 residues. In DNA, the CDR3 is TGTGCCAGCAGCTCGACCCCTCCCTCGGAGCAGTTCTTC. It translates to CASSSTPPSEQFF.

This chain links TRBV3-1 with TRBJ1-6; D call uncertain. V lost 2 bases and J lost 16, with 21 bases in between. Looked up from germline, CDR1 is LGHDT and CDR2 is YNNKEL (reference sequence). CDR3 length: 15 amino acids. The CDR3 DNA follows: TGTGCCAGCAGCCAATGGACGGACGGAAGCGGGTCGCTCCACTTT. Translation gives CASSQWTDGSGSLHF.

This chain connects TRBV15 to TRBJ1-5; TRBD1 is a possible D gene (5 bases). Germline CDR1 reads LNHNV; CDR2 reads YYDKDF (reference sequence). Trimming left V 2 bases short and J 0 bases short, with 17 bases between. There are 18 residues in the CDR3. The CDR3: CATSRRTGGGLSNQPQHF. The CDR3 DNA reads as TGTGCCACCAGCAGAAGGACCGGGGGAGGGCTTAGCAATCAGCCCCAGCATTTT.

The chain recombines TRBV2 with TRBJ2-7; D might be TRBD1 or TRBD2, each matching 5 bases. The germline V and J ends were trimmed by 6 bases and 9 bases, with 27 bases remaining between them. The V gene's germline CDR1 is SNHLY and CDR2 FYNNEI. This CDR3 comprises 16 residues. The CDR3 sequence: CASSVGTPGPAIGQYF. The CDR3, as DNA: TGTGCCAGCAGCGTCGGGACGCCGGGTCCTGCAATAGGGCAGTACTTC.

This clonotype was seen only a few times. The gene calls are TRBV6-2 or TRBV6-3 and TRBJ2-7; unclear D gene. Germline CDR1 and CDR2: MNHEY and SVGEGT. The CDR3 loop spans 14 amino acids. V dropped 6 bases and J dropped 0 bases, with 12 bases sitting between them. CDR3 nucleotides: TGTGCCAGCAGGAGAAGTTCTAACTCCTACGAGCAGTACTTC. Amino acid sequence: CASRRSSNSYEQYF.

The rearrangement links TRBV28 to TRBJ2-7, with 10 bases that match TRBD2. This CDR3 is 15 amino acids long. Germline V lookup: CDR1 MDHEN, CDR2 SYDVKM. The J segment lost 6 bases and the V segment lost 4 bases, leaving 9 bases of the junction unmatched. CDR3 protein: CASSSPGTSVTEQYF. In DNA, the CDR3 is TGTGCCAGCAGTTCACCGGGGACTAGCGTGACCGAGCAGTACTTC. Based on the CDR3 plus reference TRBV28 and TRBJ2-7, the full variable domain is DVKVTQSSRYLVKRTGEKVFLECVQDMDHENMFWYRQDPGLGLRLIYFSYDVKMKEKGDIPEGYSVSREKKERFSLILESASTNQTSMYLCASSSPGTSVTEQYFGPGTRLTVT.

This sequence joins TRBV7-9 and TRBJ1-1; 7 bases are shared with TRBD1. From germline, CDR1 is SEHNR and CDR2 FQNEAQ (reference sequence). The CDR3 loop spans 16 amino acids. Germline trimming cut 4 bases from V and 0 bases from J; bases unmatched to any gene: 8. DNA of the CDR3: TGTGCCAGCAGCTCAGGAACAGGGGCGGTGAACACTGAAGCTTTCTTT. Translation gives CASSSGTGAVNTEAFF.

This clonotype occurred many times. The chain is built from TRBV5-1 and TRBJ1-5; 9 bases map to TRBD1. The germline gives CDR1 SGHRS, CDR2 YFSETQ. The CDR3 extends over 14 amino acids. V shed 4 bases, J shed 7 bases, and the junction held 6 bases outside the gene matches. CDR3 loop: CASSEGQGGQPQHF. The CDR3 DNA follows: TGCGCCAGCAGCGAGGGACAGGGTGGCCAGCCCCAGCATTTT. Full variable domain (missing parts from reference TRBV5-1 and TRBJ1-5): KAGVTQTPRYLIKTRGQQVTLSCSPISGHRSVSWYQQTPGQGLQFLFEYFSETQRNKGNFPGRFSGRQFSNSRSEMNVSTLELGDSALYLCASSEGQGGQPQHFGDGTRLSIL.

This clonotype showed up just a few times. The chain carries TRBV5-1 and TRBJ2-1; D ambiguous. This CDR3 is built from 16 residues. The V gene's germline CDR1 is SGHRS and CDR2 YFSETQ. With 5 bases removed from V and 1 base from J, the gap between germline ends came to 16 bases. The CDR3 region is CASSRDGLRSYNEQFF. CDR3 coding DNA: TGCGCCAGCAGTCGTGACGGTCTGAGGTCCTACAATGAGCAGTTCTTC.

This clonotype has more than one count but fewer than ten. This chain links TRBV18 with TRBJ2-1; 8 bases map to TRBD2. The CDR3 totals 15 residues. V lost 6 bases to trimming and J lost 6 bases; unmatched junction nucleotides: 10. The germline gives CDR1 KGHSH, CDR2 LQKENI. CDR3 residues: CASSLLSGRPNEQFF. In DNA, the CDR3 is TGTGCCAGCTCGTTACTAAGCGGGAGACCCAATGAGCAGTTCTTC.

The chain has TRBV6-1 and TRBJ2-7; 7 nucleotides agree with TRBD1. CDR3 length equals 15 residues. V shed 1 base, J shed 1 base, and the junction held 4 bases outside the gene matches. Germline CDR1 is MNHNS and CDR2 is SASEGT. The CDR3 here is CASSEENRGSYEQYF. CDR3 nucleotides: TGTGCCAGCAGTGAAGAGAACAGGGGTTCCTACGAGCAGTACTTC.

This clonotype was seen repeatedly, ten times or more. This sequence joins TRBV29-1 and TRBJ2-3; no reliable D call. This CDR3 spans 12 amino acids. Between the trimmed V and J ends, which lost 4 bases and 0 bases, there was a span of 5 bases. CDR1 and CDR2 from the germline V gene are SQVTM and ANQGSEA. The CDR3 loop reads CSVVRSTDTQYF. The DNA of the CDR3 is TGCAGCGTTGTTAGAAGCACAGATACGCAGTATTTT.

In this sample, this clonotype turned up a few times. This sequence joins TRBV29-1 and TRBJ1-1, with 10 bases aligning to TRBD1. CDR1 and CDR2 (germline): SQVTM, ANQGSEA. This CDR3 has 13 residues. After removal of 4 bases from V and 5 bases from J, the junction contained 4 bases not matched to a gene. The CDR3 region has the DNA TGCAGCGTTGTGGGACAGGGGAGGACTGAAGCTTTCTTT. This codes for CSVVGQGRTEAFF. The full variable domain, rest sourced from reference TRBV29-1 and TRBJ1-1, is SAVISQKPSRDICQRGTSLTIQCQVDSQVTMMFWYRQQPGQSLTLIATANQGSEATYESGFVIDKFPISRPNLTFSTLTVSNMSPEDSSIYLCSVVGQGRTEAFFGQGTRLTVV.

This clonotype has just a few counts. The genes are TRBV4-2 and TRBJ2-7, with 8 positions matching TRBD2. V shed 4 bases, J shed 4 bases, and the junction held 9 bases outside the gene matches. CDR3 length: 15 amino acids. Germline assignment: CDR1 LGHNA and CDR2 YNFKEQ. CDR3: CASSPVGAGGYEQYF. CDR3 nucleotide sequence: TGTGCCAGCAGCCCGGTGGGGGCGGGGGGATACGAGCAGTACTTC.